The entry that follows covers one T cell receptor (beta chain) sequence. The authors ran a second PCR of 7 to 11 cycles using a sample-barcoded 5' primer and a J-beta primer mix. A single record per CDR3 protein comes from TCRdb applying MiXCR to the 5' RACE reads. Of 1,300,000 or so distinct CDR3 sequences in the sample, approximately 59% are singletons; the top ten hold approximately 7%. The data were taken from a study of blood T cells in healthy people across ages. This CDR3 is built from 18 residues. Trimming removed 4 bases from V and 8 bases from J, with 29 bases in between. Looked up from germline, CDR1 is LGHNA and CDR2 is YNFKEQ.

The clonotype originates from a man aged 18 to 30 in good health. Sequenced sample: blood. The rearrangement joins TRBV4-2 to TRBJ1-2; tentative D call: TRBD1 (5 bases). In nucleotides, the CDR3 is TGTGCCAGCAGCCCCCATAAGTTAGGGGAATCCGAGGTTATCGGCTACACCTTC. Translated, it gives CASSPHKLGESEVIGYTF.